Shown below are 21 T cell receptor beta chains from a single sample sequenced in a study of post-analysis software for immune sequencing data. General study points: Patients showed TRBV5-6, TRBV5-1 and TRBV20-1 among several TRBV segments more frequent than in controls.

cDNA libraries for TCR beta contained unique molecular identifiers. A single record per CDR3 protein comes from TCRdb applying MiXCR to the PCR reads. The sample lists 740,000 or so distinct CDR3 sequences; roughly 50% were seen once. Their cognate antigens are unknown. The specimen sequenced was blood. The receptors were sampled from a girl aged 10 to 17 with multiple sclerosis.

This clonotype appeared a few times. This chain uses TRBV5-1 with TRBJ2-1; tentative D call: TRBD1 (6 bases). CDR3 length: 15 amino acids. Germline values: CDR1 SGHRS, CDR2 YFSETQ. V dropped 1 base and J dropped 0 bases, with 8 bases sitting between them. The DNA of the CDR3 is TGCGCCAGCAGCTTGACAGGGTACTCCTACAATGAGCAGTTCTTC. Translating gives CASSLTGYSYNEQFF.

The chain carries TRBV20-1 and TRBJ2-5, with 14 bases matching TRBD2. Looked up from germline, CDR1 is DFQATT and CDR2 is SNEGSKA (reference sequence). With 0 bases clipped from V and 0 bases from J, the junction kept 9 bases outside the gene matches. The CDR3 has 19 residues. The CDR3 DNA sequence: TGCAGTGCTAGAGATAATGGACTAGCGGGGGGACCGTACCAAGAGACCCAGTACTTC. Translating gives CSARDNGLAGGPYQETQYF.

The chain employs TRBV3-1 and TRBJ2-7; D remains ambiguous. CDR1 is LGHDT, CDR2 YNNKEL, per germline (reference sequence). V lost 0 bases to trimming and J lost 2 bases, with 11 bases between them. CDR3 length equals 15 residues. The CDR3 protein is CASSQDRVETYEQYF. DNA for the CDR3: TGTGCCAGCAGCCAAGATAGGGTAGAGACCTACGAGCAGTACTTC.

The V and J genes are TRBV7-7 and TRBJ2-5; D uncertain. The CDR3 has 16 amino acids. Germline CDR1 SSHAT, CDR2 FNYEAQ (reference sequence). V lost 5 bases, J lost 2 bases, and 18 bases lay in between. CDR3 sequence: CASSRLSGFPQETQYF. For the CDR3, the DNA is TGTGCCAGCAGCCGCTTATCTGGGTTCCCTCAAGAGACCCAGTACTTC.

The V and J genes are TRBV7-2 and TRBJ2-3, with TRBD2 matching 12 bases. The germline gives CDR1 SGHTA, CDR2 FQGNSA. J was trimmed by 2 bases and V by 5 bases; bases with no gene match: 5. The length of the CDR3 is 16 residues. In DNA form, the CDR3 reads TGTGCCAGCAGCCTACTAGCGGGGGGCCACACAGATACGCAGTATTTT. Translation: CASSLLAGGHTDTQYF.

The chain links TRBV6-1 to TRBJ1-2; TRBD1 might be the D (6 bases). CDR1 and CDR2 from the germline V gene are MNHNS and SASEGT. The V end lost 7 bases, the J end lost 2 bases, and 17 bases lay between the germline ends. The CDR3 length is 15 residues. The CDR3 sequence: CASTRGGPLNYGYTF. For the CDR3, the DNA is TGTGCCAGCACCCGAGGGGGACCGCTCAACTATGGCTACACCTTC.

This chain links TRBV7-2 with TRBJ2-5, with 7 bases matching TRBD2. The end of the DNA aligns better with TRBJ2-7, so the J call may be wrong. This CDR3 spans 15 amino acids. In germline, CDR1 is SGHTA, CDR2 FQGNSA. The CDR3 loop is CASSPDPASGYEQYF. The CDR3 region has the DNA TGTGCCAGCAGCCCCGATCCGGCTAGCGGCTACGAGCAGTACTTC.

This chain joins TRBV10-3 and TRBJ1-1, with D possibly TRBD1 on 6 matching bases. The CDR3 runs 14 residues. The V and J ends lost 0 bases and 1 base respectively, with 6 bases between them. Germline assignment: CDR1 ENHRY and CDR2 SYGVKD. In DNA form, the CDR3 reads TGTGCCATCAGTGAGTCGGGACAGAACACTGAAGCTTTCTTT. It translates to CAISESGQNTEAFF.

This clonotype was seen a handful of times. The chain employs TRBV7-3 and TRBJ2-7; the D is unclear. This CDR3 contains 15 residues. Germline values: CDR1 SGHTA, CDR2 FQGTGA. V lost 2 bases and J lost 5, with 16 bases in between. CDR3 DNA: TGTGCCAGCAGCTTATCCCCCGGCGAGTTTAACGAGCAGTACTTC. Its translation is CASSLSPGEFNEQYF. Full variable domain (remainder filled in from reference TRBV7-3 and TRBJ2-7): GAGVSQTPSNKVTEKGKYVELRCDPISGHTALYWYRQSLGQGPEFLIYFQGTGAADDSGLPNDRFFAVRPEGSVSTLKIQRTERGDSAVYLCASSLSPGEFNEQYFGPGTRLTVT.

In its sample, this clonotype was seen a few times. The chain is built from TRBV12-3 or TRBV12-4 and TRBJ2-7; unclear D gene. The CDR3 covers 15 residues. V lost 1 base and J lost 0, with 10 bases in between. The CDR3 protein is CASSLVGRSSYEQYF. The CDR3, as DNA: TGTGCCAGCAGTTTAGTTGGTAGAAGCTCCTACGAGCAGTACTTC.

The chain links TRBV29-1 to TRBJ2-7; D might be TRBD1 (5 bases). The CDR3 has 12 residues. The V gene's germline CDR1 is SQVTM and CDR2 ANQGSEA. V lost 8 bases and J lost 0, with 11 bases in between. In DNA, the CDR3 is TGCAGCACCAGGGCGAGCTCCTACGAGCAGTACTTC. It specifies CSTRASSYEQYF.

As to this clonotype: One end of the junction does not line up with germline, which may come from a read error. The CDR3 spells CASSYARSSHEQYF. Written as DNA, the CDR3 is TGTGCCAGCAGTTACGCCCGTAGCTCCCACGAGCAGTACTTC. The chain has TRBV6-5 and TRBJ2-7, with D hard to call. CDR3 size: 14 residues. Germline CDR1 MNHEY, CDR2 SVGAGI.

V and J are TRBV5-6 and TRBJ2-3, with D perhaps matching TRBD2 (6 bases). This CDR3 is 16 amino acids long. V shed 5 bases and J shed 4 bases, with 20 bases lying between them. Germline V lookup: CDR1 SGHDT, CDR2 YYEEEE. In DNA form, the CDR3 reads TGTGCCAGCAGGGATGAGGCGGGGTCGAGAGCAGATACGCAGTATTTT. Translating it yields CASRDEAGSRADTQYF.

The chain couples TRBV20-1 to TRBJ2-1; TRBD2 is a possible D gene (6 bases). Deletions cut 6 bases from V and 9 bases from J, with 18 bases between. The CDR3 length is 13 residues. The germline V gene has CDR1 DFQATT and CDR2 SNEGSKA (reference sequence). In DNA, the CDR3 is TGCAGTGCCTCTTCGGACTACCCGCTTGAGCAGTTCTTC. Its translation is CSASSDYPLEQFF.

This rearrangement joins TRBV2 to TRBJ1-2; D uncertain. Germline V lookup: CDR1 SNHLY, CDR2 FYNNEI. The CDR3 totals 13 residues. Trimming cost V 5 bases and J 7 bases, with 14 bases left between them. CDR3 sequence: CASSQPGGGGYTF. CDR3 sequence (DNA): TGTGCCAGCAGTCAGCCGGGCGGTGGTGGCTACACCTTC. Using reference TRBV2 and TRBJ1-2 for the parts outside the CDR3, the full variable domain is EPEVTQTPSHQVTQMGQEVILRCVPISNHLYFYWYRQILGQKVEFLVSFYNNEISEKSEIFDDQFSVERPDGSNFTLKIRSTKLEDSAMYFCASSQPGGGGYTFGSGTRLTVV.

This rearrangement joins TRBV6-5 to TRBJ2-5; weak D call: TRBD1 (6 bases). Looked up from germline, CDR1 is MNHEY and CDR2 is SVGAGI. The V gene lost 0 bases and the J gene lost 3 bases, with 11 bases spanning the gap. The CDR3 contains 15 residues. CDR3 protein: CASSYSITGKETQYF. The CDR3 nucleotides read TGTGCCAGCAGTTACTCGATCACAGGGAAAGAGACCCAGTACTTC.

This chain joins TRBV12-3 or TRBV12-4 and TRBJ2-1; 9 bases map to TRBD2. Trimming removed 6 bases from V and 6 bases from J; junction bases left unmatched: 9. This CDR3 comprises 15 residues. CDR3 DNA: TGTGCCAGCAGCCTCGGGGCGGGGGGGGTCAATGAGCAGTTCTTC. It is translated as CASSLGAGGVNEQFF.

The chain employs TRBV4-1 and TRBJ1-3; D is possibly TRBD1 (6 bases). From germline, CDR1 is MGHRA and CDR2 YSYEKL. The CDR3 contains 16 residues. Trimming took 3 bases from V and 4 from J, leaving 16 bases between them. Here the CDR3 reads CASSHRRDTTGNTIYF. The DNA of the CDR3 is TGCGCCAGCAGCCATCGCCGGGACACCACGGGAAACACCATATATTTT.

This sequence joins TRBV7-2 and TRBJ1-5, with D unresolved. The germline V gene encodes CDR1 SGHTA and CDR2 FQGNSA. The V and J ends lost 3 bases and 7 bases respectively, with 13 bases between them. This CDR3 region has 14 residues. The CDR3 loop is CASSLSGPGQPQHF. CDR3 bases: TGTGCCAGCAGCTTGAGTGGGCCAGGACAGCCCCAGCATTTT.

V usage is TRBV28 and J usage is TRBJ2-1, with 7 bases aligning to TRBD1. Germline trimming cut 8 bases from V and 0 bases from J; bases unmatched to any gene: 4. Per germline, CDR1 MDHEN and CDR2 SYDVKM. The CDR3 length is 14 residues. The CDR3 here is CASGQDPSYNEQFF. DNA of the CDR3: TGTGCCAGCGGACAGGATCCCTCCTACAATGAGCAGTTCTTC.

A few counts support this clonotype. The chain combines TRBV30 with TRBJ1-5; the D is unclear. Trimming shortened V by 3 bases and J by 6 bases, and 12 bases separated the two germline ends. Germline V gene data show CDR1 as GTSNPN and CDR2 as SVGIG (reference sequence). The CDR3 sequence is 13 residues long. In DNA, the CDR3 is TGTGCCTGGAGATACGGATCGGGTCAGCCCCAGCATTTT. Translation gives CAWRYGSGQPQHF.